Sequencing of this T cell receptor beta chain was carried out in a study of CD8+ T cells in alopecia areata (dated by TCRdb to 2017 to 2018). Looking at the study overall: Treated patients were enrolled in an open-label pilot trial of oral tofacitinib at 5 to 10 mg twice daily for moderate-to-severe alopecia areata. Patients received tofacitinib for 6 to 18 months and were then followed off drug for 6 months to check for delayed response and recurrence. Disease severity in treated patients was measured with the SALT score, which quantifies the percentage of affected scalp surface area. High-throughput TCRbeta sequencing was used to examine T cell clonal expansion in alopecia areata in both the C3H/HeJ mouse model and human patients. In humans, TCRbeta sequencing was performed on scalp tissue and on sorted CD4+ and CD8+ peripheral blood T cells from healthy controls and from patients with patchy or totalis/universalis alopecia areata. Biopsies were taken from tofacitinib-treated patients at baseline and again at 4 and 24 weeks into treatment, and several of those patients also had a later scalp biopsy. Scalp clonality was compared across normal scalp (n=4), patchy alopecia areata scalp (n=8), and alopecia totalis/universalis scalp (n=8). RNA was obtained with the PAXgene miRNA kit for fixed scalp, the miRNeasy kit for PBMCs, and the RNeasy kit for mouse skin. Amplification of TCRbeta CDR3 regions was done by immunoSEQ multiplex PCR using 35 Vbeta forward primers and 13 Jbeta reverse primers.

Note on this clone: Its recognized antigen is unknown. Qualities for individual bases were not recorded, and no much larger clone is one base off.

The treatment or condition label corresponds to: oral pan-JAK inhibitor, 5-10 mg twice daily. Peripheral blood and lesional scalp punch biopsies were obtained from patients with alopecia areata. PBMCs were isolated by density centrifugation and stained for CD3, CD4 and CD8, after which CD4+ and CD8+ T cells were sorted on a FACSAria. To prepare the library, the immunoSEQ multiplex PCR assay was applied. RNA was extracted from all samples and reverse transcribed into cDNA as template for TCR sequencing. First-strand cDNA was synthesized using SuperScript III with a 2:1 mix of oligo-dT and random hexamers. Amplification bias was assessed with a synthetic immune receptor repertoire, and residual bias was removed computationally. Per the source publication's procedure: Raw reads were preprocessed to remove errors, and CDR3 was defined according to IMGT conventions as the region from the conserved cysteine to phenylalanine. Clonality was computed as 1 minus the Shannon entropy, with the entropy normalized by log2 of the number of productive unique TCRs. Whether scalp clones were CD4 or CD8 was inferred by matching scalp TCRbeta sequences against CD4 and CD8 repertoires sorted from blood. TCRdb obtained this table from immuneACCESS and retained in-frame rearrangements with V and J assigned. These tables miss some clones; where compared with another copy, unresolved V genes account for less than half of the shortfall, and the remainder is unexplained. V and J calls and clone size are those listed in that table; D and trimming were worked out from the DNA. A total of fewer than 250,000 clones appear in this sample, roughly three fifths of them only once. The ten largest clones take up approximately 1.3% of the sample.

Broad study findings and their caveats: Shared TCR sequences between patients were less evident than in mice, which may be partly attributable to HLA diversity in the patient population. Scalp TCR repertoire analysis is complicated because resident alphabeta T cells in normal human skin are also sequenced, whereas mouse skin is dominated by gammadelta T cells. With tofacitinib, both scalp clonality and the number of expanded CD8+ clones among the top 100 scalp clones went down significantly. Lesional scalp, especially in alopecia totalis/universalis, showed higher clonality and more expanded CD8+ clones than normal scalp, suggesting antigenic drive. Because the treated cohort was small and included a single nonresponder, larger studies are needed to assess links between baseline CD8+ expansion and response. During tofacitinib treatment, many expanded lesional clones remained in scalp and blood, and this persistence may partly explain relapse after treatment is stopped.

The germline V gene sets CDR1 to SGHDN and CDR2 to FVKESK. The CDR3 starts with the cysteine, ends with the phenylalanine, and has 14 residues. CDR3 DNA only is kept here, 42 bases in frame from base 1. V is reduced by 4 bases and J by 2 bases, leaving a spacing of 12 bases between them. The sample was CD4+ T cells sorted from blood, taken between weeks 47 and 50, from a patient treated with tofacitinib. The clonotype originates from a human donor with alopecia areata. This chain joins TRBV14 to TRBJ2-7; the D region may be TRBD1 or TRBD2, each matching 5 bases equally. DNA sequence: TGTGCCAGCAGCCGGGACCCTCGGGCCTACGAGCAGTACTTC. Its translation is CASSRDPRAYEQYF.